This T cell receptor beta chain was obtained from a study of T cells expressing NK-cell markers. About the study: Eight donors were sequenced, of whom seven were HCMV-seropositive, while the remaining one was HCMV-seronegative.

TCR beta cDNA was generated via 5'RACE template switching incorporating UMIs. TCRdb re-called the 5' RACE reads; one entry per CDR3 protein, DNA not given. This table lists 160,000 or so distinct CDR3 sequences. Study-level results: Certain NKG2C+ T cell clones were expanded, and their HCMV specificity remained unclear.

Notes on this clonotype: Its antigen is still unknown.

The CDR3 contains 12 residues. Germline loops: CDR1 SNHLY, CDR2 FYNNEI. Input material: blood T cells: a sorted CD56 or NKG2C T cell subset, CD4+ or CD8+ T cells, or bulk PBMC T cells (not recorded which). The chain employs TRBV2 and TRBJ2-5; TCRdb picks TRBD2, but there is no DNA to check that call. This receptor was obtained from a woman aged 18 to 75 in good health. The CDR3 reads CASGLAVQTQYF. The whole variable domain, remainder taken from reference TRBV2 and TRBJ2-5, is EPEVTQTPSHQVTQMGQEVILRCVPISNHLYFYWYRQILGQKVEFLVSFYNNEISEKSEIFDDQFSVERPDGSNFTLKIRSTKLEDSAMYFCASGLAVQTQYFGPGTRLLVL.